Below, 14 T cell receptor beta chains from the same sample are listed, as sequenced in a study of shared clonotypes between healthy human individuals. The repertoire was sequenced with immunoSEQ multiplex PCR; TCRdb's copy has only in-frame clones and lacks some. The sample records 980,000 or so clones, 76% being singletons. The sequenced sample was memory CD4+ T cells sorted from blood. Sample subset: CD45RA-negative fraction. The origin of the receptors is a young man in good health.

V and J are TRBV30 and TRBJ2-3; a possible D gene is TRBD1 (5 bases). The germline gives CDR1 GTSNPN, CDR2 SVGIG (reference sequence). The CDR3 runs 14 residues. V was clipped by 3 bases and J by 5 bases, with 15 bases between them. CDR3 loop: CAWRTPDRGDTQYF. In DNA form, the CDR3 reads TGTGCCTGGAGGACCCCCGACAGAGGAGATACGCAGTATTTT.

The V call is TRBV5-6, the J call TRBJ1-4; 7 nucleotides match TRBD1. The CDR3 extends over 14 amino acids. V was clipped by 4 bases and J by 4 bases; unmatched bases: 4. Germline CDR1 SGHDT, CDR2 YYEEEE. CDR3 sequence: CASSPGTDNEKLFF. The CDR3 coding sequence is TGTGCCAGCAGCCCCGGGACAGATAATGAAAAACTGTTTTTT.

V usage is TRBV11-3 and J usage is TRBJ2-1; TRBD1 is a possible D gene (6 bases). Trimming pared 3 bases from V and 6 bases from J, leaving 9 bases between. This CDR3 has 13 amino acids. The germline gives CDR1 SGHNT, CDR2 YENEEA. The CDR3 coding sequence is TGTGCCAGCAGCTTGGGGGCGGCCAATGAGCAGTTCTTC. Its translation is CASSLGAANEQFF.

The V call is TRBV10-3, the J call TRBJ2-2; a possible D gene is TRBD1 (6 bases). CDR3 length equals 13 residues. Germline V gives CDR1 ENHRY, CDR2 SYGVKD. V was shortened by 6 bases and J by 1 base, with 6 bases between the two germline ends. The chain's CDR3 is CAIRDRNTGELFF. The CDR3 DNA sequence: TGTGCCATCAGGGACAGGAACACCGGGGAGCTGTTTTTT.

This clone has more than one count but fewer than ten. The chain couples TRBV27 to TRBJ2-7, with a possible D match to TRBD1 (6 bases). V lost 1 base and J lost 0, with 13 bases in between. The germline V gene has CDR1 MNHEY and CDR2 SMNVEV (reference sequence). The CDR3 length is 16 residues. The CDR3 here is CASSLLGGPSSYEQYF. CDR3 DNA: TGTGCCAGCAGTTTATTAGGGGGACCCTCCTCCTACGAGCAGTACTTC.

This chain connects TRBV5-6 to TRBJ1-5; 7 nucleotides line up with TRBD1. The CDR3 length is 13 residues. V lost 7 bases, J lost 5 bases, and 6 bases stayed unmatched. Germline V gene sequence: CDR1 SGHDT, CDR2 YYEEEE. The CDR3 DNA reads TGTGCCAGCTCGGGGACAGCTGATCAGCCCCAGCATTTT. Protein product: CASSGTADQPQHF.

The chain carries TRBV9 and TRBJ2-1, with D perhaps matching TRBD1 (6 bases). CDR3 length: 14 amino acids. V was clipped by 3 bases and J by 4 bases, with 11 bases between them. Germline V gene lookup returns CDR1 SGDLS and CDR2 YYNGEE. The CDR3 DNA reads TGTGCCAGCAGCGAACAGGGACGGTACAATGAGCAGTTCTTC. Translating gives CASSEQGRYNEQFF.

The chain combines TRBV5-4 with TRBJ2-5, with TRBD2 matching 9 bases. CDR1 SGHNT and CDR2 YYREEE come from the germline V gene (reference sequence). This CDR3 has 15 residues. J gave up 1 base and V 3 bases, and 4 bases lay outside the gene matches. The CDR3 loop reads CASSWAGGPQETQYF. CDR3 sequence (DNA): TGTGCCAGCAGCTGGGCGGGGGGGCCCCAAGAGACCCAGTACTTC.

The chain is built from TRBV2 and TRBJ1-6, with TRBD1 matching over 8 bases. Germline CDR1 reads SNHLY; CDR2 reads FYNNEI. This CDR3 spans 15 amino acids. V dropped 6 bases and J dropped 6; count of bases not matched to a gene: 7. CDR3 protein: CASRLLGQANSPLHF. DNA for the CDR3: TGTGCCAGCAGATTGCTGGGACAGGCTAATTCACCCCTCCACTTT.

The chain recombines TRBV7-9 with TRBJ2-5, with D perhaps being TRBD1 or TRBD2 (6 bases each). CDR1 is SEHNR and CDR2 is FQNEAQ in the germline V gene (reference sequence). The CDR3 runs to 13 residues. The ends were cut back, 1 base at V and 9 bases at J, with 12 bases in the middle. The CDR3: CASSLDGGRSQYF. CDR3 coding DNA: TGTGCCAGCAGCTTAGATGGGGGGCGATCCCAGTACTTC.

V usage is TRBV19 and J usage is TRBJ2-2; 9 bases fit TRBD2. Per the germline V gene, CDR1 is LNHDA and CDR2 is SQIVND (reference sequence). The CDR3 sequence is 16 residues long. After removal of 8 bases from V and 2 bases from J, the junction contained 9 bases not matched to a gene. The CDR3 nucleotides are TGTGCCAGTCGCCCCCATCTAGCGGGAAACACCGGGGAGCTGTTTTTT. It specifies CASRPHLAGNTGELFF. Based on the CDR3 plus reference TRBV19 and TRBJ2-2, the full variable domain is DGGITQSPKYLFRKEGQNVTLSCEQNLNHDAMYWYRQDPGQGLRLIYYSQIVNDFQKGDIAEGYSVSREKKESFPLTVTSAQKNPTAFYLCASRPHLAGNTGELFFGEGSRLTVL.

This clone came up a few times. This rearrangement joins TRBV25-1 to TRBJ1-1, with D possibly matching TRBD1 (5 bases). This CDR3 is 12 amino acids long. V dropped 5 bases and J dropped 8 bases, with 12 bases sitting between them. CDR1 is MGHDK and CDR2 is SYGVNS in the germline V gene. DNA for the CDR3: TGTGCCAGCAGTAACCAGGGTCGCGAAGCTTTCTTT. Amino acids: CASSNQGREAFF.

The CDR3 DNA is TGTGCCAGCAGCTCTCCTAGGTCAGGGGATTATACCCCTGAAGCTTTCTTT. Its translation is CASSSPRSGDYTPEAFF. V usage is TRBV7-2 and J usage is TRBJ1-1; TRBD1 might be the D (6 bases). CDR3 size: 17 residues. Between the trimmed V and J ends, which lost 4 bases and 6 bases, there was a span of 24 bases. Per germline, CDR1 SGHTA and CDR2 FQGNSA.

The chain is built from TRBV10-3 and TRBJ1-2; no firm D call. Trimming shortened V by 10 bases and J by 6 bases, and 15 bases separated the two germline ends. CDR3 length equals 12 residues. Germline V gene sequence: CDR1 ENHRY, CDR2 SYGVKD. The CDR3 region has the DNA TGTGCCACTAGTCGGGAGAGCAATGGCTACACCTTC. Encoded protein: CATSRESNGYTF.